This T cell receptor beta chain comes out of a study of cytomegalovirus exposure and HLA in healthy donors. Study-wide results and caveats: Associated with cytomegalovirus, according to the listing, were fewer than 200 TCR beta chains. High specificity and sensitivity for cytomegalovirus status were reported for the classifier. An ancestry cluster, one associated with Asian ancestry, reportedly showed fewer N-insertions than the approximately 670-donor mean in a later analysis.

Germline CDR1 reads LNHDA; CDR2 reads SQIVND (reference sequence). CDR3 length equals 16 residues. V shed 5 bases and J 6 bases; nucleotides not matched to a gene: 13. PCR employed 60 Vbeta and 13 Jbeta primers. Clones were sequenced by immunoSEQ multiplex PCR, and TCRdb holds only the in-frame ones, with some missing. The profile covers about 150,000 clones, with more than 60% appearing a single time and 10% to 15% taken by the ten largest. As concerns this clone: Its antigen is as yet unknown.

Specimen: PBMCs. The chain has TRBV19 and TRBJ1-1, with TRBD1 matching over 9 bases. This sequence was found in a middle-aged man in good health and CMV-seropositive. CDR3 residues: CASSVIQGAAAPEAFF. The CDR3, as DNA: TGTGCCAGTAGTGTAATACAGGGGGCGGCGGCGCCTGAAGCTTTCTTT.